This TCR beta chain was captured in a study of T cells in Graves' hyperthyroidism and ophthalmopathy. This clonotype was seen at least ten times. Its specificity is unknown. The CDR3 loop spans 10 amino acids. The V and J ends lost 4 bases and 7 bases respectively, with 5 bases between them. The germline gives CDR1 LGHDT, CDR2 YNNKEL (reference sequence). General study findings and limits: Separating ophthalmopathy from stable hyperthyroidism was achieved by a 13 V-J model.

RNA transcripts served as the template for amplifying TCR beta CDR3 regions. Using the HTBI primer set, a first-round RT-PCR was run on the TCR CDR3. TCRdb re-called the multiplex PCR reads with MiXCR, one entry per CDR3 protein. This table holds 500,000 to 650,000 distinct CDR3 sequences, 13% to 15% found once. The receptor was derived from a woman between 45 and 60 years old with Graves' ophthalmopathy. The sequenced material came from blood. The rearrangement uses TRBV3-1 and TRBJ2-7; D remains ambiguous. The CDR3 loop reads CASSLLEQYF. In DNA, the CDR3 is TGTGCCAGCAGCCTCCTGGAGCAGTACTTC.